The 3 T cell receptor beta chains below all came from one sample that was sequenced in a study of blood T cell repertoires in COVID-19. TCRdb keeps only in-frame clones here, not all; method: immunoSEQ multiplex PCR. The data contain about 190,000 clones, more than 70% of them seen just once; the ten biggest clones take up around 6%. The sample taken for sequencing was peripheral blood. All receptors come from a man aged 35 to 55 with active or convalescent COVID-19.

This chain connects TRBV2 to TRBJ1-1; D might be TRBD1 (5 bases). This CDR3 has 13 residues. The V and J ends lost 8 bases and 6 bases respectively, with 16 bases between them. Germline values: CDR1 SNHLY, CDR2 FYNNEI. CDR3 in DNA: TGTGCCAGCCGCCCTGATGGGGGGGCTGAAGCTTTCTTT. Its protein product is CASRPDGGAEAFF.

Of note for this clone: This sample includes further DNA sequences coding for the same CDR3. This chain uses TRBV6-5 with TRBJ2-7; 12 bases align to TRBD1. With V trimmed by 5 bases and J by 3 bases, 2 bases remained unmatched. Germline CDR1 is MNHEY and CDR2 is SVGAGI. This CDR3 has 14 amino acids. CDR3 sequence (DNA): TGTGCCAGCAGTCGGGACAGGGGGCTCTACGAGCAGTACTTC. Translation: CASSRDRGLYEQYF.

The CDR3 nucleotides read TGTGCCAGCAGCCTGGGACAGTCCTACGAGCAGTACTTC. Amino acids: CASSLGQSYEQYF. The chain couples TRBV11-3 to TRBJ2-7; 7 nucleotides match TRBD1. V lost 5 bases to trimming and J lost 1 base; unmatched junction nucleotides: 2. CDR3 length equals 13 residues. Germline CDR1 reads SGHNT; CDR2 reads YENEEA. Combining the CDR3 with reference TRBV11-3 and TRBJ2-7 gives the whole variable domain EAGVVQSPRYKIIEKKQPVAFWCNPISGHNTLYWYLQNLGQGPELLIRYENEEAVDDSQLPKDRFSAERLKGVDSTLKIQPAELGDSAVYLCASSLGQSYEQYFGPGTRLTVT.